This T cell receptor (beta chain) was profiled in a study of Graves' ophthalmopathy and Graves' hyperthyroidism. Study findings and constraints: Also, most clonotypes expanded in the thyroid above 0.001 frequency appeared in blood.

RNA transcripts yielded amplified TCR beta CDR3 regions. The first-round RT-PCR employed HTBI primers together with the Qiagen OneStep RT-PCR kit. A multiplex PCR was then performed as the second round. A single record per CDR3 protein comes from TCRdb applying MiXCR to the multiplex PCR reads. The sample contains 200,000 to 250,000 distinct CDR3 sequences, 20% to 25% of which appear only once. This clonotype came up many times. The antigen remains undetermined. The CDR3 extends over 13 amino acids. Germline CDR1 ENHRY, CDR2 SYGVKD. V lost 4 bases, J lost 7 bases, and 11 bases lay in between. This sequence joins TRBV10-3 and TRBJ2-4; TRBD2 is a possible D gene (6 bases). This TCR came from a woman between 50 and 59 years old with Graves' ophthalmopathy. The specimen sequenced was peripheral blood. The CDR3 DNA reads as TGTGCCATCAGTGCGTCGGGGGATAACATTCAGTACTTC. The encoded protein is CAISASGDNIQYF.